One sample yielded the 25 T cell receptor beta chains listed below, sequenced in a study of control samples from healthy donors and cancer patients. Method: immunoSEQ multiplex PCR; TCRdb's copy keeps in-frame clones and lacks some. The table has some 120,000 clones, more than 75% seen once. Sequencing input: blood. The receptors were sampled from a man aged 25-40 years in good health.

This clone is a singleton in its sample. The chain carries TRBV30 and TRBJ1-2; no definite D call. This CDR3 region has 13 residues. From germline, CDR1 is GTSNPN and CDR2 SVGIG (reference sequence). Trimming shortened V by 0 bases and J by 4 bases, and 9 bases separated the two germline ends. Here the CDR3 reads CAWSVWETYGYTF. The CDR3 DNA is TGTGCCTGGAGTGTGTGGGAGACCTATGGCTACACCTTC. Variable domain in full (rest from reference TRBV30 and TRBJ1-2): SQTIHQWPATLVQPVGSPLSLECTVEGTSNPNLYWYRQAAGRGLQLLFYSVGIGQISSEVPQNLSASRPQDRQFILSSKKLLLSDSGFYLCAWSVWETYGYTFGSGTRLTVV.

This rearrangement joins TRBV6-6 to TRBJ2-7; 11 bases are shared with TRBD1. The germline CDR1 and CDR2 sequences are MNHNY and SVGAGI (reference sequence). The CDR3 totals 14 residues. The ends lost 6 bases at V and 4 bases at J; junction bases unmatched: 5. CDR3 sequence (DNA): TGTGCCAGCAGCCTTGGGACAGGGGGATACGAGCAGTACGTC. Amino acids: CASSLGTGGYEQYV.

The chain couples TRBV4-2 to TRBJ1-1; 9 bases match TRBD1. The CDR3 covers 16 residues. Germline assignment: CDR1 LGHNA and CDR2 YNFKEQ. Trimming at V came to 4 bases and at J to 5 bases, leaving 11 bases not matched to a gene. CDR3 region: CASSRAPGQGLTEAFF. In DNA, the CDR3 is TGTGCCAGCAGCCGCGCTCCGGGACAGGGTTTAACTGAAGCTTTCTTT.

The V call is TRBV4-2, the J call TRBJ1-5; TRBD1 is a possible D gene (6 bases). Germline lookup yields CDR1 LGHNA and CDR2 YNFKEQ. The ends were cut back, 3 bases at V and 4 bases at J, with 16 bases in the middle. There are 16 residues in the CDR3. This chain's CDR3 is CASSQAQGIRNQPQHF. In DNA, the CDR3 is TGTGCCAGCAGCCAGGCACAGGGTATACGGAATCAGCCCCAGCATTTT.

The gene calls are TRBV5-4 and TRBJ2-2; the D is unclear. The CDR3 is 12 residues long. Trimming removed 1 base from V and 4 bases from J, with 2 bases in between. The germline V gene has CDR1 SGHNT and CDR2 YYREEE (reference sequence). The CDR3 sequence: CASSLSTGELFF. The CDR3 bases are TGTGCCAGCAGCTTGTCCACCGGGGAGCTGTTTTTT.

In DNA form, the CDR3 reads TGTGCCAGCAGTTCCCTAGGGGGCACGAACACTGAAGCTTTCTTT. Amino acids: CASSSLGGTNTEAFF. This chain links TRBV27 with TRBJ1-1, with 7 bases that match TRBD1. The CDR3 consists of 15 residues. Trimming removed 4 bases from V and 1 base from J; junction bases left unmatched: 6. In germline, CDR1 is MNHEY, CDR2 SMNVEV (reference sequence).

The chain couples TRBV7-2 to TRBJ1-6; 9 bases map to TRBD1. Germline V gives CDR1 SGHTA, CDR2 FQGNSA. V shed 1 base and J 7 bases; nucleotides not matched to a gene: 11. This CDR3 contains 18 residues. CDR3 DNA sequence: TGTGCCAGCAGCTTAGTGGCTATACAGGGGGCAGGGAATTCACCCCTCCACTTT. Translating gives CASSLVAIQGAGNSPLHF.

The chain couples TRBV3-1 (or the pseudogene TRBV3-2) to TRBJ1-5; 7 bases align to TRBD1. The germline CDR1 and CDR2 sequences are LGHDT and YNNKEL (reference sequence). This CDR3 is built from 14 residues. V shed 2 bases, J shed 2 bases, and the junction held 0 bases outside the gene matches. CDR3 sequence: CASSQTGGNQPQHF. The CDR3 coding sequence is TGTGCCAGCAGCCAAACAGGGGGCAATCAGCCCCAGCATTTT.

The rearrangement uses TRBV13 and TRBJ1-6; 8 bases are a match to TRBD1. Germline V gene data show CDR1 as PRHDT and CDR2 as FYEKMQ (reference sequence). This CDR3 contains 14 residues. After removal of 5 bases from V and 9 bases from J, the junction contained 6 bases not matched to a gene. The CDR3: CASSLQGAGSPLHF. In DNA form, the CDR3 reads TGTGCCAGCAGCCTCCAGGGGGCTGGTTCACCCCTCCACTTT.

The CDR3 region has the DNA TGCGCCAGCAGTCAGGGGTCGGACTATGGCTACACCTTC. It encodes CASSQGSDYGYTF. The genes are TRBV5-1 and TRBJ1-2, with D tentatively TRBD1 (6 bases). Germline loops: CDR1 SGHRS, CDR2 YFSETQ. This CDR3 is built from 13 residues. Trimming shortened V by 5 bases and J by 3 bases, and 11 bases separated the two germline ends.

The CDR3 sequence: CASSYSWTGIGEKLFF. CDR3 DNA sequence: TGTGCCAGCAGTTACTCCTGGACAGGGATAGGAGAAAAACTGTTTTTT. The genes are TRBV6-6 and TRBJ1-4; 8 positions agree with TRBD1. Germline V gene data show CDR1 as MNHNY and CDR2 as SVGAGI (reference sequence). The ends lost 0 bases at V and 8 bases at J; junction bases unmatched: 8. The CDR3 contains 16 residues.

In DNA, the CDR3 is TGCGCCAGCAGCCAAGAGAATGGAAACACCATATATTTT. Protein: CASSQENGNTIYF. V is TRBV4-1 and J is TRBJ1-3; D is unresolved. CDR1 and CDR2 from the germline V gene are MGHRA and YSYEKL. Trimming left V 0 bases short and J 3 bases short, with 3 bases between. The CDR3 spans 13 residues.

V usage is TRBV6-5 and J usage is TRBJ1-1; the D gene is possibly TRBD1 (6 bases). This CDR3 has 15 residues. The germline CDR1 and CDR2 sequences are MNHEY and SVGAGI. V lost 7 bases and J 3 bases, leaving 18 bases between the germline ends. CDR3 amino acids: CASKGGSWGHTEAFF. As DNA, the CDR3 is TGTGCCAGCAAGGGGGGCAGTTGGGGTCACACTGAAGCTTTCTTT.

V usage is TRBV6-2 or TRBV6-3 and J usage is TRBJ1-1; a weak D match, TRBD1 (6 bases). Germline CDR1 and CDR2: MNHEY and SVGEGT. The V end was cut by 5 bases, the J end by 10 bases, with 14 bases between. The CDR3 length is 12 residues. The DNA for the CDR3 is TGTGCCAGCAGTGAGACAGGAGAACGAGCTTTCTTT. This sequence encodes CASSETGERAFF.

This chain links TRBV11-2 with TRBJ1-1, with TRBD1 matching over 10 bases. Germline CDR1 reads SGHAT; CDR2 reads FQNNGV. With 5 bases clipped from V and 4 bases from J, the junction kept 4 bases outside the gene matches. This CDR3 comprises 14 residues. CDR3 sequence: CASSPGTGATEAFF. Written as DNA, the CDR3 is TGTGCCAGCAGCCCCGGGACAGGGGCCACTGAAGCTTTCTTT.

V is TRBV27 and J is TRBJ2-1; 9 bases match TRBD2. Germline V CDR1 and CDR2: MNHEY, SMNVEV (reference sequence). There are 15 residues in the CDR3. V trimming: 3 bases; J trimming: 7 bases; junction bases outside the gene matches: 7. The CDR3: CASSLGRGGYNEQFF. CDR3 sequence (DNA): TGTGCCAGCAGTTTGGGGCGGGGGGGGTATAATGAGCAGTTCTTC.

The rearrangement uses TRBV6-5 and TRBJ1-1; TRBD1 is a possible D gene (6 bases). V was clipped by 6 bases and J by 6 bases, with 17 bases between them. The CDR3 loop spans 14 amino acids. CDR1 and CDR2 (germline): MNHEY, SVGAGI. For the CDR3, the DNA is TGTGCCAGCAGCCTTACTCTACAGGGACCTGAAGCTTTCTTT. It codes for CASSLTLQGPEAFF.

The chain recombines TRBV10-1 with TRBJ1-2, with D maybe TRBD1 (6 bases). CDR1 is WNHNN, CDR2 SYGVQD, per germline (reference sequence). Trimming removed 4 bases from V and 4 bases from J, with 10 bases in between. This CDR3 is 13 amino acids long. In nucleotides, the CDR3 is TGCGCCAGCAGTGGAGGGGGAGGCTATGGCTACACCTTC. It codes for CASSGGGGYGYTF.

The chain joins TRBV5-5 to TRBJ2-5; perhaps D is TRBD1 or TRBD2 (5 bases each). V gave up 2 bases and J gave up 5 bases, with 10 bases separating them. Germline V CDR1 and CDR2: SGHKS, YYEKEE (reference sequence). The CDR3 is made up of 13 amino acids. The CDR3 DNA reads as TGTGCCAGCAGCTTTCGAGGGGAGGAGACCCAGTACTTC. Its protein product is CASSFRGEETQYF.

This sequence joins TRBV6-6 and TRBJ1-4; TRBD1 might be the D (6 bases). This CDR3 comprises 15 residues. V shed 6 bases and J shed 7 bases, with 18 bases lying between them. Germline values: CDR1 MNHNY, CDR2 SVGAGI (reference sequence). CDR3 bases: TGTGCCAGCAGCTCCCTGGGGGGGGGCAGTGAAAAACTGTTTTTT. Translating gives CASSSLGGGSEKLFF.

This chain joins TRBV2 and TRBJ1-1; D gene ambiguous. The V and J ends lost 3 bases and 8 bases respectively, with 13 bases between them. CDR1 and CDR2 from the germline V gene are SNHLY and FYNNEI. The CDR3 length is 13 residues. CDR3 DNA: TGTGCCAGCAGTGAGATGGGGTTAAAAGAAGCTTTCTTT. Residues: CASSEMGLKEAFF.

CDR3 loop: CATSDNRDLDGYTF. CDR3 bases: TGTGCCACCAGTGACAACAGGGACTTGGATGGCTACACCTTC. The V gene is TRBV24-1, the J gene TRBJ1-2; a weak D match, TRBD1 (6 bases). Germline CDR1 KGHDR, CDR2 SFDVKD. Trimming removed 4 bases from V and 6 bases from J, with 14 bases in between. This CDR3 has 14 residues.

In DNA form, the CDR3 reads TGCAGTGCTAGAGAGCCCAGTGAAGCTTTCTTT. Amino acid sequence: CSAREPSEAFF. The V gene is TRBV20-1, the J gene TRBJ1-1; no reliable D call. V was pared by 0 bases and J by 7 bases, with 6 bases between. The germline V gene has CDR1 DFQATT and CDR2 SNEGSKA (reference sequence). The CDR3 extends over 11 amino acids.

The chain links TRBV28 to TRBJ2-1; D uncertain. Germline assignment: CDR1 MDHEN and CDR2 SYDVKM. The germline V and J ends were trimmed by 1 base and 6 bases, with 10 bases remaining between them. CDR3 length equals 14 residues. The chain's CDR3 is CASSLSGISNEQFF. As DNA, the CDR3 is TGTGCCAGCAGTTTATCCGGCATCTCCAATGAGCAGTTCTTC.

In its sample, this clone was seen once. The V and J genes are TRBV7-3 and TRBJ2-2, with a weak D call TRBD1 (5 bases). The germline V and J ends were trimmed by 2 bases and 2 bases, with 6 bases remaining between them. There are 14 residues in the CDR3. Germline CDR1 and CDR2: SGHTA and FQGTGA. CDR3 DNA sequence: TGTGCCAGCAGCTTAGGGGCTAACACCGGGGAGCTGTTTTTT. The encoded protein is CASSLGANTGELFF.